The T cell receptor beta chain under discussion was sequenced for a study of blood T cell repertoires in COVID-19. Whole-study context: Samples representing acute and convalescent COVID-19 were sourced from the United States, Italy and Spain.

Profiled with immunoSEQ multiplex PCR; TCRdb holds only in-frame clones, not every one. The sample consists of about 310,000 clones, roughly 86% of them appearing once. Germline V gene sequence: CDR1 MNHEY, CDR2 SVGAGI. Losses at the gene ends were 6 bases for V and 4 bases for J; bases not matched to a gene: 5. CDR3 length: 15 amino acids. Ages ranged from roughly 18 to 100 years, with residence in more than 20 US areas. Clinical histories supplied by participants themselves formed the basis of cohort assignment. Recovered participants had two consecutive negative NP/OP PCR tests, healthcare professional clearance, or symptom resolution.

The sequence derives from a woman between 18 and 29 years old who had recovered from COVID-19. This chain uses TRBV6-5 with TRBJ2-1; TRBD2 matches 11 bases. The specimen sequenced was PBMCs or T cells enriched from blood (not recorded which). The CDR3 DNA is TGTGCCAGCAGCCCCCTAGCGGGAGGTTACAATGAGCAGTTCTTC. This gives the protein CASSPLAGGYNEQFF.